The table lists the clone carrying this T cell receptor (beta chain) with a count of one. This sample stems from a study of blood T cell repertoires in COVID-19. Study-level information: Donors in the United States, Italy and Spain gave samples during acute or convalescent COVID-19. Sources were T cells, B-cell-depleted T cells, or PBMCs; the material itself was cDNA or gDNA.

The study counted Cohort 3 donors as recovered given two negative PCRs, clearance, or symptom resolution. How the authors handled the data: Reference gene primer amplification gave estimated nucleated cell counts. Libraries were prepared by immunoSEQ multiplex PCR; TCRdb keeps only in-frame clonotypes and omits some of them. That table furnishes V, J and clone size, whereas the DNA furnished D and trimming. The repertoire holds around 450,000 clones, with roughly 87% as singletons. The specimen sequenced was PBMCs or T cells enriched from blood (not recorded which). This TCR derives from a woman aged 18-29 years who had recovered from COVID-19.

The DNA for the CDR3 is TGTGCCAGCAGCTCTCCGACGGTGGGAGATGAAAAACTGTTTTTT. Protein sequence: CASSSPTVGDEKLFF. This chain links TRBV3-1 (or the pseudogene TRBV3-2) with TRBJ1-4, with no clear D. Germline loops: CDR1 LGHDT, CDR2 YNNKEL (reference sequence). CDR3 length: 15 amino acids. V was clipped by 5 bases and J by 6 bases, with 16 bases between them.